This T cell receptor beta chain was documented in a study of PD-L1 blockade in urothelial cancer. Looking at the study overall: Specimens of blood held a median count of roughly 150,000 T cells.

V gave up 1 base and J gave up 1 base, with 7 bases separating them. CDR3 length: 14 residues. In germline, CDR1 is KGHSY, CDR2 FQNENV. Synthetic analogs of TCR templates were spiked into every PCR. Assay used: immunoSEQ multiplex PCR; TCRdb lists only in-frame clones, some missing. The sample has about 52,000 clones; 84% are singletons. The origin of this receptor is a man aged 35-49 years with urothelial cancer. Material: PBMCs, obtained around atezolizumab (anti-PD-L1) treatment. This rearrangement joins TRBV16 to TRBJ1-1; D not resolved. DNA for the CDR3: TGTGCCAGCAGCCAATGGAGGACGAACACTGAAGCTTTCTTT. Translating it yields CASSQWRTNTEAFF.